This T cell receptor (beta chain) emerged from a study of T cells expressing NK-cell markers (dated by TCRdb to 2018 to 2020). With respect to the entire study: In sorted CD3+CD56+NKG2C+, CD3+CD56+NKG2C- and CD3+CD56-NKG2C+ T-cell subsets from about eight donors, TCR beta-chain repertoires were profiled. Of the eight sequenced donors, seven were found to be HCMV-seropositive and one was found to be HCMV-seronegative. The study sequenced eight donors, all healthy volunteers chosen at random: three men and five women. The libraries were sequenced on Illumina HiSeq 2000/2500, MiSeq or NextSeq, producing 2 x 150 bp reads.

Instrument on record: Illumina HiSeq 2000. TCR beta cDNA libraries were prepared using 5'RACE template switching, which introduced a universal primer site and unique molecular identifiers. Priming for cDNA synthesis came from the TCR beta constant segment, and two successive PCR amplification steps followed. As for the original processing: MIGEC was used to demultiplex reads and group the reads by UMI, and MiTCR was used to assemble and quantify clonotypes. To exclude erroneous sequences, only TCR cDNA sequences supported by at least two reads were retained. Downstream repertoire analysis used the tcR package, and clonotypes were matched across fractions by CDR3 nucleotide sequence plus V segment. VDJmatch was used to annotate antigen specificity against VDJdb, with one amino acid substitution in CDR3 permitted. With the reads reprocessed by TCRdb, a single entry stands for each CDR3 protein sequence and no DNA is reported. None of the V and J calls come from the authors' own analysis; TCRdb made them. The sample table records approximately 420,000 distinct CDR3 sequences. The top ten clonotypes cover 9.5% to 12% of the sample.

A commercial ELISA kit detecting HCMV-specific IgG in serum was used to determine HCMV serostatus. Peripheral blood mononuclear cells were isolated from blood by Ficoll density gradient centrifugation. Notes on this clonotype: The antigen it recognizes is unknown.

The CDR3 covers 17 residues, taking in both the cysteine and the phenylalanine. No DNA appears here. The germline V gene (reference sequence) supplies CDR1 MNHEY and CDR2 SMNVEV. The study at large found these results: In six donors, the dominant CD3+CD56+NKG2C+ clonotypes ranked among the top 10 CD8+ clonotypes, making up 1.0-7.0% of CD8+ T cells. Those dominant clonotypes were again the most abundant among CD3+CD56-NKG2C+ cells in a few donors, at 28.3-60.1%. It remained unclear whether the expanded NKG2C-expressing T cell clones were specific for HCMV antigens.

What was sequenced was blood T cells: a sorted CD56 or NKG2C T cell subset, CD4+ or CD8+ T cells, or bulk PBMC T cells (not recorded which). This sequence uses TRBV27 and TRBJ2-3; TCRdb proposes TRBD2, but this gene call is untestable without DNA. This TCR came from a woman between 45 and 60 years old in good health. Donor details come from another sample of the same person, matched by shared clones. The CDR3 sequence is CASSLAGTSGYPDTQYF.